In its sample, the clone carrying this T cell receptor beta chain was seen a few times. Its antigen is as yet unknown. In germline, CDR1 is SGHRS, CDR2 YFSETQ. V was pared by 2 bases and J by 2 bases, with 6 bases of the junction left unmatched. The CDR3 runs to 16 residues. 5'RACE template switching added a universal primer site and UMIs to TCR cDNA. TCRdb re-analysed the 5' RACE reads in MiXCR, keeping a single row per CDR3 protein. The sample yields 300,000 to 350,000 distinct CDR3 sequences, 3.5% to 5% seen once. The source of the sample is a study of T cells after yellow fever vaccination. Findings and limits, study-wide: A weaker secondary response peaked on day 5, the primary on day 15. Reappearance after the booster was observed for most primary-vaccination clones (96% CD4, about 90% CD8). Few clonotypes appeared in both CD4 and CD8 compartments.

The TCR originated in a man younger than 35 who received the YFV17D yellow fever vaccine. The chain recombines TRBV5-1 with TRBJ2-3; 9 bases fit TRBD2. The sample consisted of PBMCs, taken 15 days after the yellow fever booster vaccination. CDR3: CASSLVAGDATDTQYF. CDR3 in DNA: TGCGCCAGCAGCTTAGTAGCGGGGGATGCCACAGATACGCAGTATTTT.